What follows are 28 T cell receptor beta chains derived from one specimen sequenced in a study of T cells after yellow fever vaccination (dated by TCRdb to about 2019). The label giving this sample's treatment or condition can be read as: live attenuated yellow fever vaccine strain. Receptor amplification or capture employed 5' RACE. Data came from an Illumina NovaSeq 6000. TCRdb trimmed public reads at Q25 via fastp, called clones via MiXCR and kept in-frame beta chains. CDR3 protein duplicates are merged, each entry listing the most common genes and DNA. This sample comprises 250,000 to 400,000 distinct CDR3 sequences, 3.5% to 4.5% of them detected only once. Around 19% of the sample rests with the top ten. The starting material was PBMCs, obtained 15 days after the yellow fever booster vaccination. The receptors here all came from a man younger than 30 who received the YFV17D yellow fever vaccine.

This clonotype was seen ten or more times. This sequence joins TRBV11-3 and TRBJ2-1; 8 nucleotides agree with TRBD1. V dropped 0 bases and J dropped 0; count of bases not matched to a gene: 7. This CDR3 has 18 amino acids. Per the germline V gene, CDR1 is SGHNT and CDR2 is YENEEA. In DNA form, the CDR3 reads TGTGCCAGCAGCTTAGATCAATCGGGGACAGGCTCCTACAATGAGCAGTTCTTC. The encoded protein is CASSLDQSGTGSYNEQFF. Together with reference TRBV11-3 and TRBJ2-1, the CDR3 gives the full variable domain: EAGVVQSPRYKIIEKKQPVAFWCNPISGHNTLYWYLQNLGQGPELLIRYENEEAVDDSQLPKDRFSAERLKGVDSTLKIQPAELGDSAVYLCASSLDQSGTGSYNEQFFGPGTRLTVL.

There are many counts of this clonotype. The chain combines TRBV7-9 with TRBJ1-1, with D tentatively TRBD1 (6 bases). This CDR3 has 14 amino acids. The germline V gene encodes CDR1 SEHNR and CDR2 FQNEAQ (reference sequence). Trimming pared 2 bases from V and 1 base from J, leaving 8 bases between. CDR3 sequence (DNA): TGTGCCAGCAGCTTACCGGGACAGAACACTGAAGCTTTCTTT. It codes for CASSLPGQNTEAFF.

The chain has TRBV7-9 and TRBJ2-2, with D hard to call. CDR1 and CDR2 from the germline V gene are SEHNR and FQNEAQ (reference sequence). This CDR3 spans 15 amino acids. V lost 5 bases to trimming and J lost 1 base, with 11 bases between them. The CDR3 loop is CASSNALGNTGELFF. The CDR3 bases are TGTGCCAGCAGCAATGCTCTAGGGAACACCGGGGAGCTGTTTTTT.

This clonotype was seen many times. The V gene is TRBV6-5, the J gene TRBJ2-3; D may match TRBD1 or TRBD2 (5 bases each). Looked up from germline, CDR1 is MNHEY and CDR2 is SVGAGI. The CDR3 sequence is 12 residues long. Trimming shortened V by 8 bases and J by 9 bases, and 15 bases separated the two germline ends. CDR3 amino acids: CASGRAQRTQYF. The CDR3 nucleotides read TGTGCCAGCGGCAGGGCCCAGCGGACGCAGTATTTT.

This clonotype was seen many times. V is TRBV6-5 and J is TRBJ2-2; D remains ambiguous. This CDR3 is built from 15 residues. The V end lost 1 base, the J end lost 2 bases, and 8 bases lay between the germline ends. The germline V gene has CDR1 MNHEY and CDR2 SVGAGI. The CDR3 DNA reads TGTGCCAGCAGTTACTGGACGACAAACACCGGGGAGCTGTTTTTT. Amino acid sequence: CASSYWTTNTGELFF.

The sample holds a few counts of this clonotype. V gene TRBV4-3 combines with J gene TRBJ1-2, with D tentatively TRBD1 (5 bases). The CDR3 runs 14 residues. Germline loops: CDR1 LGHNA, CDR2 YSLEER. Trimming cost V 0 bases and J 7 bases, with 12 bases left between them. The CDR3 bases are TGCGCCAGCAGCCAAGATGAAGGGGCCCCTGGCTACACCTTC. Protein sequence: CASSQDEGAPGYTF.

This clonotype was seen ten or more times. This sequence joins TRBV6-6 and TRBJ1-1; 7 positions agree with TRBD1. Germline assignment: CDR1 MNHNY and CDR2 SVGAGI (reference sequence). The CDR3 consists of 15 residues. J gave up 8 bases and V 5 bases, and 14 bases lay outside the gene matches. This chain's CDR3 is CASSALTGSEREAFF. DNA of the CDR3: TGTGCCAGCAGTGCCCTGACAGGGTCCGAGAGAGAAGCTTTCTTT.

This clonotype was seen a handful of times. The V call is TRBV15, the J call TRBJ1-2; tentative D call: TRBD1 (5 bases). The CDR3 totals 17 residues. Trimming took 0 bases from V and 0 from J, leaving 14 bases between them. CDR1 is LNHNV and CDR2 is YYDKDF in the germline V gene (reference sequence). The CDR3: CATSREAGDRANYGYTF. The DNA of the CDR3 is TGTGCCACCAGCAGAGAAGCGGGGGATCGCGCTAACTATGGCTACACCTTC.

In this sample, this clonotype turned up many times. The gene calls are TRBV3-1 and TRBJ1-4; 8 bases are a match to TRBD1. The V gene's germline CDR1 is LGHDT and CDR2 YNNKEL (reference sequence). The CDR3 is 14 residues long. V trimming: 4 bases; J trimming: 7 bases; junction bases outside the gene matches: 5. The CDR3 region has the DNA TGTGCCAGCAGCCGGACAGGGTTCGGTGAAAAACTGTTTTTT. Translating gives CASSRTGFGEKLFF.

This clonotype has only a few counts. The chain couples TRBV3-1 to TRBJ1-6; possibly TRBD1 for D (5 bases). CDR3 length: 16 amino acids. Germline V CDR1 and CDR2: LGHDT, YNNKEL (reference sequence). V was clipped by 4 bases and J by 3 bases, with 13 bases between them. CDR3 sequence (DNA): TGTGCCAGCAGCCCGAGGGAAGACAGCTATAATTCACCCCTCCACTTT. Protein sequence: CASSPREDSYNSPLHF.

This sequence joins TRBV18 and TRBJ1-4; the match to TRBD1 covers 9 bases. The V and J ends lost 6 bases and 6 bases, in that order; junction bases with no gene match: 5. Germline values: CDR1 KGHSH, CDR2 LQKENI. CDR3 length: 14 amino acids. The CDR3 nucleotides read TGTGCCAGCTCCCGGGACAGGGCGGATGAAAAACTGTTTTTT. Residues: CASSRDRADEKLFF.

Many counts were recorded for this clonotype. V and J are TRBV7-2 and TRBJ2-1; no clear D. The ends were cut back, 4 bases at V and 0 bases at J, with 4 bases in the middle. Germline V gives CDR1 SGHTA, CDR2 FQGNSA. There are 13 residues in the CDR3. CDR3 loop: CASSSDSYNEQFF. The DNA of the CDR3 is TGTGCCAGCAGCTCAGACTCCTACAATGAGCAGTTCTTC.

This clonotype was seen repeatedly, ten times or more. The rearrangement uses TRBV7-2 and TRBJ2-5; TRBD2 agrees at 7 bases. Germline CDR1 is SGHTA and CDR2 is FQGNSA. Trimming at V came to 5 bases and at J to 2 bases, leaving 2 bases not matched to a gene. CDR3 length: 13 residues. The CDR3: CASSTGLQETQYF. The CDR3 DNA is TGTGCCAGCAGCACGGGACTACAAGAGACCCAGTACTTC. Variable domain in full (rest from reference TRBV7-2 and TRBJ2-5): GAGVSQSPSNKVTEKGKDVELRCDPISGHTALYWYRQSLGQGLEFLIYFQGNSAPDKSGLPSDRFSAERTGGSVSTLTIQRTQQEDSAVYLCASSTGLQETQYFGPGTRLLVL.

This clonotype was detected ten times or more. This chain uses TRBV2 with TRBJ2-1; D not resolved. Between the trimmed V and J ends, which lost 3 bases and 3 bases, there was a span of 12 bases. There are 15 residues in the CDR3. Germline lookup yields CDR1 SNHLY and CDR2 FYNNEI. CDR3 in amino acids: CASSDRDQIYNEQFF. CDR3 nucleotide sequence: TGTGCCAGCAGTGACAGAGACCAAATCTACAATGAGCAGTTCTTC.

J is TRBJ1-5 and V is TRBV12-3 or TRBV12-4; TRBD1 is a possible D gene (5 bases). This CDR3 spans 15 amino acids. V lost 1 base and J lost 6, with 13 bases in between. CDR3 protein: CASSLVRGEGQPQHF. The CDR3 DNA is TGTGCCAGCAGTTTAGTCCGGGGCGAGGGTCAGCCCCAGCATTTT.

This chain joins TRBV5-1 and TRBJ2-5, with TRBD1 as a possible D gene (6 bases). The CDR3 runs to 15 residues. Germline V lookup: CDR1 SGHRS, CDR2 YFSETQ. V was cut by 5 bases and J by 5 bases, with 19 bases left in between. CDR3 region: CASSLGTQGWETQYF. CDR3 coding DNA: TGCGCCAGCAGTTTAGGCACACAGGGATGGGAGACCCAGTACTTC. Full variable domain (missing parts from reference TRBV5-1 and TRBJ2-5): KAGVTQTPRYLIKTRGQQVTLSCSPISGHRSVSWYQQTPGQGLQFLFEYFSETQRNKGNFPGRFSGRQFSNSRSEMNVSTLELGDSALYLCASSLGTQGWETQYFGPGTRLLVL.

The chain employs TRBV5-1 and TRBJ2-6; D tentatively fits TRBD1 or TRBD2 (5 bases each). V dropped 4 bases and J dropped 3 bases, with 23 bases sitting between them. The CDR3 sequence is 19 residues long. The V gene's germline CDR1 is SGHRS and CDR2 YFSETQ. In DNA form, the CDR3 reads TGCGCCAGCAGCCCTTGGACGGGTCTCTCGAGGGGTGGGGCCAACGTCCTGACTTTC. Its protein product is CASSPWTGLSRGGANVLTF.

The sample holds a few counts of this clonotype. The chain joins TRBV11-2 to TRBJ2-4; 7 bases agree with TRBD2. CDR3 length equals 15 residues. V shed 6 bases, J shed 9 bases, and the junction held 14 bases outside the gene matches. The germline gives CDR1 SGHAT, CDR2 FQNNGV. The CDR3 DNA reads TGTGCCAGCAGTCCCTCGTTCCGACTAGCCGGCATTCAGTACTTC. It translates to CASSPSFRLAGIQYF.

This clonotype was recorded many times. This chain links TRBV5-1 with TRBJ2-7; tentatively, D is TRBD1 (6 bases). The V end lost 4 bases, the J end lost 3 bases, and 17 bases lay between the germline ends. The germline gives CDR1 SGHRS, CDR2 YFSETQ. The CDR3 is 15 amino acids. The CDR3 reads CASSASTGSFYEQYF. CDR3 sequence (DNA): TGCGCCAGCAGCGCTTCGACAGGATCGTTCTACGAGCAGTACTTC.

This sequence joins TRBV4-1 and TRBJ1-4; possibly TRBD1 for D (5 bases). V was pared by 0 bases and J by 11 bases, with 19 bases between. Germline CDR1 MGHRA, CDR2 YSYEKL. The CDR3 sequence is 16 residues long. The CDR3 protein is CASSQDQDSLSGKLFF. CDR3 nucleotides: TGCGCCAGCAGCCAAGATCAAGACAGCCTTTCGGGTAAACTGTTTTTT.

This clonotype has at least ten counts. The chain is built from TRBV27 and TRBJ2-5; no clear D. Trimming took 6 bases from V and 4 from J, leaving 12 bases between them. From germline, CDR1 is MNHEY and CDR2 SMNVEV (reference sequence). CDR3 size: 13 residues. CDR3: CASSPQSRETQYF. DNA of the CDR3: TGTGCCAGCAGCCCCCAGTCCCGAGAGACCCAGTACTTC.

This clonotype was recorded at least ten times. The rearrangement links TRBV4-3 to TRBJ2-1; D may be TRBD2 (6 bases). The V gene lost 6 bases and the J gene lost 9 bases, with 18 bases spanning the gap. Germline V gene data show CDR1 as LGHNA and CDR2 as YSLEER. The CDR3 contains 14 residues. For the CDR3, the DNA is TGCGCCAGCAGTCGAGCCATTACCGGGGGTGAGCAGTTCTTC. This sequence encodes CASSRAITGGEQFF.

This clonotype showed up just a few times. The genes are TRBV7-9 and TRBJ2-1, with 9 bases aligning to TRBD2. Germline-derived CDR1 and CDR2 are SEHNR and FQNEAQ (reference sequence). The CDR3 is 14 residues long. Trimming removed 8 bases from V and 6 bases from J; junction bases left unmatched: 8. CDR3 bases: TGTGCCAGCGGCGTAGCGGGGGATCCCAATGAGCAGTTCTTC. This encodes CASGVAGDPNEQFF. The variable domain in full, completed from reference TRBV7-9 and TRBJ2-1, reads DTGVSQNPRHKITKRGQNVTFRCDPISEHNRLYWYRQTLGQGPEFLTYFQNEAQLEKSRLLSDRFSAERPKGSFSTLEIQRTEQGDSAMYLCASGVAGDPNEQFFGPGTRLTVL.

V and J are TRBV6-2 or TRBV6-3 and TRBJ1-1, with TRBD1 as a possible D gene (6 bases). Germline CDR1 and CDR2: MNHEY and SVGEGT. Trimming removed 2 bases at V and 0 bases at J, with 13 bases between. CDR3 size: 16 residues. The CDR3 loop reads CASSYAGQPMNTEAFF. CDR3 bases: TGTGCCAGCAGTTACGCCGGACAGCCCATGAACACTGAAGCTTTCTTT.

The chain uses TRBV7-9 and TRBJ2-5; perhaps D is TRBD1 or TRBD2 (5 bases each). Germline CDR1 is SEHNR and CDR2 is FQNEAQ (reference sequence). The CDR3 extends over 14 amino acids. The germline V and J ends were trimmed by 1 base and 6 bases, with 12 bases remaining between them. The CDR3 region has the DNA TGTGCCAGCAGCTTAGGGGAACTGGGACAGACCCAGTACTTC. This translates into CASSLGELGQTQYF.

The CDR3 nucleotides are TGTGCCAGCAGCTTAATCGGTAGATATAGCTCTGGGGCCAACGTCCTGACTTTC. This gives the protein CASSLIGRYSSGANVLTF. The V gene is TRBV7-8, the J gene TRBJ2-6; no definite D call. The V and J ends lost 2 bases and 0 bases respectively, with 14 bases between them. The CDR3 has 18 amino acids. Germline loops: CDR1 SGHVS, CDR2 FQNEAQ.

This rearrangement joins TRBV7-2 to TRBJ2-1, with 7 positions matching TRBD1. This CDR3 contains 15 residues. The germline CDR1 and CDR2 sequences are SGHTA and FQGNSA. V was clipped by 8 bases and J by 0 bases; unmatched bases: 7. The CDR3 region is CASQGRGSSYNEQFF. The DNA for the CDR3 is TGTGCCAGCCAAGGCAGGGGGAGCTCCTACAATGAGCAGTTCTTC.

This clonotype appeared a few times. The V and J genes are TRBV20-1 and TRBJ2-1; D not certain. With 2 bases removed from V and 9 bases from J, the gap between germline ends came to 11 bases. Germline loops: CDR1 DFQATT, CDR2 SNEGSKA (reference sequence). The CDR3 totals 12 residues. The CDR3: CSARLTFSEQFF. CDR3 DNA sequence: TGCAGTGCTAGATTGACTTTCAGTGAGCAGTTCTTC.